The rows below give T cell receptor beta chains drawn from one sample of a study of regulatory T cells in long-lasting Graves disease. A single record per CDR3 protein comes from TCRdb applying MiXCR to the multiplex PCR reads. The table has around 320,000 distinct CDR3 sequences, 16% seen once; the top ten hold approximately 30%. A further study also used this sample, focusing on T cells in Graves' hyperthyroidism and ophthalmopathy.

The sequencing used peripheral blood mononuclear cells (PBMCs), collected at new diagnosis, from a patient treated with antithyroid drugs. These receptors were obtained from a man aged 35 to 55 with Graves disease. CDR3s include the opening cysteine and the closing phenylalanine or tryptophan. A D gene is named only where the DNA matches it firmly. Clone size is shown for a subset of rows, as once, few, many or a class of expanded clone.

TRBD1	few	TRBV12-5	TRBJ2-2	CASDPGQGYTGELFF	TGTGCTAGTGACCCGGGACAGGGATACACCGGGGAGCTGTTTTTT
NA	many	TRBV5-1	TRBJ2-7	CASSLDVRSYEQYF	TGCGCCAGCAGCTTGGATGTTCGTTCCTACGAGCAGTACTTC
NA	NA	TRBV7-9	TRBJ2-7	CASSPWGGPSFYEQYF	TGTGCCAGCAGCCCTTGGGGGGGGCCCTCCTTCTACGAGCAGTACTTC
TRBD2	many	TRBV20-1	TRBJ2-7	CSAKAGDYEQYF	TGCAGTGCTAAGGCGGGGGACTACGAGCAGTACTTC
NA	NA	TRBV10-3	TRBJ2-1	CAISEGYSYNEQFF	TGTGCCATCAGTGAGGGATACTCCTACAATGAGCAGTTCTTC
NA	NA	TRBV20-1	TRBJ2-5	CSAELAEETQYF	TGCAGTGCCGAATTAGCGGAGGAGACCCAGTACTTC
NA	many	TRBV27	TRBJ2-1	CASWSGRNEQFF	TGTGCCAGCTGGAGCGGACGGAATGAGCAGTTCTTC
NA	few	TRBV10-3	TRBJ1-1	CAISVSGKDTEAFF	TGTGCCATCAGTGTGTCAGGGAAGGACACTGAAGCTTTCTTT
TRBD1	many	TRBV5-1	TRBJ2-3	CASSRSGGQGFTDTQYF	TGCGCCAGCAGCCGCTCGGGGGGACAGGGTTTCACAGATACGCAGTATTTT
NA	many	TRBV6-1	TRBJ2-5	CASSEWGRETQYF	TGTGCCAGCAGTGAATGGGGGCGAGAGACCCAGTACTTC
TRBD2	few	TRBV5-1	TRBJ2-1	CASSLSPPGAGGYNEQFF	TGCGCCAGCAGCTTATCTCCTCCGGGAGCGGGGGGCTACAATGAGCAGTTCTTC
TRBD1	many	TRBV6-2/TRBV6-3	TRBJ2-3	CASSWDSSTDTQYF	TGTGCCAGCAGTTGGGACAGTAGCACAGATACGCAGTATTTT
NA	many	TRBV9	TRBJ1-2	CASSRGSDYTF	TGTGCCAGCAGCCGGGGTTCTGACTACACCTTC
TRBD1	many	TRBV18	TRBJ2-5	CASSPRATGGGETQYF	TGTGCCAGCTCACCAAGGGCGACAGGGGGCGGTGAGACCCAGTACTTC
NA	few	TRBV7-8	TRBJ2-7	CASSLPGHTYEQYF	TGTGCCAGCAGCTTACCGGGACACACCTACGAGCAGTACTTC
TRBD1	few	TRBV27	TRBJ1-2	CASSNRQGAGGYTF	TGTGCCAGCAGTAACCGACAGGGGGCGGGTGGCTACACCTTC
NA	many	TRBV7-9	TRBJ1-1	CASRVAGVNTEAFF	TGTGCCAGCAGGGTCGCGGGTGTGAACACTGAAGCTTTCTTT
NA	many	TRBV7-8	TRBJ2-7	CASSEPNEQYF	TGTGCCAGCAGCGAACCGAACGAGCAGTACTTC
TRBD2	few	TRBV5-6	TRBJ2-5	CASSLRSGVGETQYF	TGTGCCAGCAGCTTGCGTAGCGGGGTTGGTGAGACCCAGTACTTC
NA	NA	TRBV7-2	TRBJ2-7	CASSHQGYEQYF	TGTGCCAGCAGCCACCAAGGCTACGAGCAGTACTTC
TRBD2	many	TRBV7-8	TRBJ2-5	CASRNGLAEGETQYF	TGTGCCAGCAGGAACGGACTAGCGGAGGGGGAGACCCAGTACTTC
TRBD1	many	TRBV28	TRBJ1-3	CASSPQARDRGQYTIYF	TGTGCCAGCAGTCCACAGGCCCGGGACAGGGGGCAGTACACCATATATTTT
NA	many	TRBV20-1	TRBJ1-1	CSARDSARAAFF	TGCAGTGCTAGAGATTCGGCTAGGGCCGCTTTCTTT
NA	many	TRBV19	TRBJ2-1	CASSISTGAYNEQFF	TGTGCCAGTAGTATCTCCACGGGGGCCTACAATGAGCAGTTCTTC
NA	few	TRBV5-4	TRBJ2-1	CASSLDPDRGYNEQFF	TGTGCCAGCAGCTTGGATCCGGACCGAGGGTACAATGAGCAGTTCTTC
NA	many	TRBV7-2	TRBJ2-1	CASSWGHQDEQFF	TGTGCCAGCAGCTGGGGGCATCAGGATGAGCAGTTCTTC
NA	few	TRBV13	TRBJ2-7	CASSLRRYEQYF	TGTGCCAGCAGCTTACGTCGTTACGAGCAGTACTTC
NA	few	TRBV7-9	TRBJ2-1	CASSLGRGPYNEQFF	TGTGCCAGCAGCTTAGGGCGGGGGCCTTACAATGAGCAGTTCTTC
NA	NA	TRBV6-1	TRBJ1-4	CASRTGLRSEKLFF	TGTGCCAGCAGAACCGGGCTCCGGTCTGAAAAACTGTTTTTT
NA	once	TRBV19	TRBJ1-5	CASRALARQKRQPQHF	TGTGCCAGTAGGGCCCTAGCCAGACAGAAGCGGCAGCCCCAGCATTTT
NA	NA	TRBV7-9	TRBJ2-7	CASSLGPGEQYF	TGTGCCAGCAGCTTAGGTCCTGGCGAGCAGTACTTC
NA	NA	TRBV5-1	TRBJ2-3	CASSLGGTWGTDTQYF	TGCGCCAGCAGCTTGGGAGGGACCTGGGGCACAGATACGCAGTATTTT
TRBD1	NA	TRBV5-1	TRBJ1-5	CASSKGQGDNQPQHF	TGCGCCAGCAGCAAGGGACAGGGGGACAATCAGCCCCAGCATTTT
NA	many	TRBV5-1	TRBJ1-5	CASSLMGDSNQPQHF	TGCGCCAGCAGCTTGATGGGGGATAGCAATCAGCCCCAGCATTTT
NA	many	TRBV19	TRBJ1-5	CASSMTKDGWQPQHF	TGTGCCAGTAGTATGACGAAGGACGGTTGGCAGCCCCAGCATTTT
NA	many	TRBV18	TRBJ2-3	CASSPQGGITDTQYF	TGTGCCAGCTCACCGCAAGGGGGAATCACAGATACGCAGTATTTT
TRBD2	many	TRBV6-2/TRBV6-3	TRBJ2-7	CASSEASGGAYEQYF	TGTGCCAGCAGTGAAGCTAGCGGGGGGGCCTACGAGCAGTACTTC
TRBD2	NA	TRBV5-1	TRBJ2-3	CASRLAGGHYTQYF	TGCGCCAGCAGATTAGCGGGGGGTCACTATACGCAGTATTTT
TRBD2	NA	TRBV25-1	TRBJ2-5	CASSQTSGGQETQYF	TGTGCCAGCAGTCAAACTAGCGGGGGTCAAGAGACCCAGTACTTC
TRBD1	few	TRBV13	TRBJ2-4	CASSMAGQGINIQYF	TGTGCCAGCAGCATGGCGGGACAGGGGATCAACATTCAGTACTTC
TRBD1	many	TRBV2	TRBJ2-7	CASRGPGQGLSYEQYF	TGTGCCAGCAGGGGCCCGGGACAGGGGTTATCCTACGAGCAGTACTTC
TRBD2	NA	TRBV11-3	TRBJ2-1	CASSLGIAGPYNEQFF	TGTGCCAGCAGCTTGGGGATAGCGGGGCCCTACAATGAGCAGTTCTTC
NA	few	TRBV19	TRBJ1-1	CASSGQNTEAFF	TGTGCCAGTAGCGGACAGAACACTGAAGCTTTCTTT
NA	many	TRBV3-1	TRBJ1-1	CASSQGGKAFF	TGTGCCAGCAGCCAAGGTGGTAAAGCTTTCTTT
NA	many	TRBV7-3	TRBJ1-1	CASSRDFNTEAFF	TGTGCCAGCAGCAGGGATTTCAACACTGAAGCTTTCTTT